This T cell receptor beta chain was sequenced in a study of metastatic and nonmetastatic thyroid tumors. Turning to the study itself: Comparative analysis of repertoires was undertaken across blood and tumor or nodule tissue obtained from malignant and benign thyroid patients. General observations from the study: Malignant thyroid tumors reportedly had TCR beta diversity that was significantly higher than in benign nodules, in blood and tumor.

As to this clone: The target antigen is unknown.

TCRdb re-called clones from the PCR reads using MiXCR. This sample has 20,000 to 25,000 clones; roughly 22% occur once, and the top ten carry 9% to 15%. No treatment of any kind had been given to any patient before thyroid surgery. The TCR comes from a female donor with papillary thyroid cancer or a benign thyroid nodule (not recorded which). Some clones in this sample may be carry-over from other donors' samples. The sample comprised tumor tissue.

CDR3: CASSLIGVGEAFF. For the CDR3, the DNA is TGTGCCAGCAGTTTAATAGGGGTCGGTGAAGCTTTCTTT. V and J are TRBV27 and TRBJ1-1; possibly TRBD1 for D (5 bases). The CDR3 covers 13 residues. Looked up from germline, CDR1 is MNHEY and CDR2 is SMNVEV (reference sequence). Trimming cost V 2 bases and J 7 bases, with 11 bases left between them.